A selection of T cell receptor beta chains follows, all from one sample in a study of glioma-infiltrating T cells. TCRdb reanalysed the multiplex PCR reads using MiXCR and keeps one entry per CDR3 protein. The sample lists around 150,000 distinct CDR3 sequences; approximately 39% were seen once. The specimen was glioma tissue, nonneoplastic brain tissue, or PBMCs (not recorded which). The receptors come from a human donor with low-grade glioma or glioblastoma, undergoing nonglioma brain surgery, or in good health (not recorded which). Each CDR3 is given with its conserved first and last residue. D genes are given only for firm matches. Clone size appears in some rows only: once, few, many, or a class for an expanded clone.

clone size	V gene	J gene	D gene	CDR3 protein	CDR3 DNA
.	TRBV6-2/TRBV6-3	TRBJ2-3	.	CAGSKGSESTDTQYF	TGTGCCGGCAGTAAAGGGAGCGAGTCCACAGATACGCAGTATTTT
few	TRBV20-1	TRBJ1-2	TRBD1	CSVRDRGTYGYTF	TGCAGTGTAAGAGACAGGGGAACCTATGGCTACACCTTC
.	TRBV24-1	TRBJ1-1	.	CATSKDGLWTEAFF	TGTGCCACCAGTAAGGACGGACTTTGGACTGAAGCTTTCTTT
.	TRBV7-2	TRBJ2-1	TRBD2	CASRPPGTSDNEQFF	TGTGCCAGCAGACCACCCGGGACTAGCGACAATGAGCAGTTCTTC
.	TRBV5-1	TRBJ1-1	.	CASSLASLNTEAFF	TGCGCCAGCAGCTTGGCTTCCTTGAACACTGAAGCTTTCTTT
few	TRBV4-1	TRBJ1-5	.	CASSQDSYQPQHF	TGCGCCAGCAGCCAAGACAGCTATCAGCCCCAGCATTTT
.	TRBV2	TRBJ2-3	TRBD2	CASTGLAGKSDTQYF	TGTGCCAGCACCGGACTAGCGGGAAAGTCAGATACGCAGTATTTT
few	TRBV2	TRBJ2-5	.	CASSPGTQVETQYF	TGTGCCAGCAGTCCCGGGACGCAGGTTGAGACCCAGTACTTC
once	TRBV6-1	TRBJ1-2	TRBD1	CASSPRTGDGYTF	TGTGCCAGCAGTCCGCGGACAGGGGATGGCTACACCTTC
once	TRBV10-3	TRBJ1-1	TRBD1	CAIQDTRGGTEAFF	TGTGCCATCCAAGATACCAGGGGGGGAACTGAAGCTTTCTTT
.	TRBV7-8	TRBJ1-4	.	CASSLVRDREKLFF	TGTGCCAGCAGCTTAGTCAGGGACCGTGAAAAACTGTTTTTT
few	TRBV7-9	TRBJ2-7	.	CASSGIYEQYF	TGTGCCAGCAGCGGGATCTACGAGCAGTACTTC
.	TRBV20-1	TRBJ2-7	.	CSATGGYYEQYF	TGCAGTGCTACCGGGGGCTACTACGAGCAGTACTTC
.	TRBV6-2/TRBV6-3	TRBJ1-5	.	CASIRYEGQPQHF	TGTGCCAGCATCCGCTATGAGGGTCAGCCCCAGCATTTT
.	TRBV4-1	TRBJ2-3	.	CASSQEPADVSTDTQYF	TGCGCCAGCAGCCAAGAACCAGCGGACGTCAGCACAGATACGCAGTATTTT
few	TRBV6-8	TRBJ2-7	.	CASSPRRASQYF	TGTGCCAGCAGCCCCCGGAGGGCCAGTCAGTACTTC
many	TRBV27	TRBJ2-3	.	CASNKVGDTQYF	TGTGCCAGCAACAAAGTCGGAGATACGCAGTATTTT
few	TRBV20-1	TRBJ2-3	TRBD2	CSVSTSGIDTQYF	TGCAGTGTATCGACTAGCGGGATTGATACGCAGTATTTT
.	TRBV6-1	TRBJ2-7	.	CASRQNSYEQYF	TGTGCCAGCAGACAGAACTCCTACGAGCAGTACTTC
few	TRBV4-1	TRBJ2-7	.	CASSQERQREQYF	TGCGCCAGCAGCCAAGAGCGCCAGCGCGAGCAGTACTTC
.	TRBV15	TRBJ2-5	.	CATSRDRVQESQYF	TGTGCCACCAGCAGAGATAGGGTCCAAGAGAGCCAGTACTTC
.	TRBV24-1	TRBJ1-1	TRBD1	CATRGQGNMNTEAFF	TGTGCCACCAGGGGACAGGGTAACATGAACACTGAAGCTTTCTTT
few	TRBV2	TRBJ1-2	.	CASSVGPGYGYTF	TGTGCCAGCAGTGTGGGCCCTGGATATGGCTACACCTTC
many	TRBV4-3	TRBJ1-5	.	CASSQGIHQPQHF	TGCGCCAGCAGCCAAGGGATTCATCAGCCCCAGCATTTT
few	TRBV2	TRBJ2-1	.	CASRSRDNYNEQFF	TGTGCCAGCAGGTCAAGGGACAATTACAATGAGCAGTTCTTC
few	TRBV7-2	TRBJ2-3	TRBD1	CASSWGTGGTDTQYF	TGTGCCAGCAGCTGGGGGACAGGGGGCACAGATACGCAGTATTTT
.	TRBV6-2/TRBV6-3	TRBJ2-1	.	CASIPGGRAPNEQFF	TGTGCCAGCATTCCAGGGGGGAGGGCCCCCAATGAGCAGTTCTTC
.	TRBV7-9	TRBJ2-5	.	CASSASKVRVQETQYF	TGTGCCAGCAGCGCCTCAAAGGTCCGGGTTCAAGAGACCCAGTACTTC
few	TRBV20-1	TRBJ2-5	TRBD1	CSAREWRRDRGQETQYF	TGCAGTGCTAGAGAATGGAGGAGGGACAGGGGGCAAGAGACCCAGTACTTC
.	TRBV20-1	TRBJ1-6	TRBD1	CSAIWPGGNSPLHF	TGCAGTGCCATATGGCCAGGGGGTAATTCACCCCTCCACTTT
few	TRBV24-1	TRBJ1-2	TRBD1	CATSDPGQGMSGYTF	TGTGCCACCAGTGATCCTGGACAGGGGATGAGCGGCTACACCTTC
.	TRBV7-2	TRBJ2-1	.	CASSLQGSSYNEQFF	TGTGCCAGCAGTCTACAGGGATCCTCCTACAATGAGCAGTTCTTC
few	TRBV6-1	TRBJ1-2	.	CASSYSRSGDPYGYTF	TGTGCCAGCAGTTATTCACGTTCTGGCGACCCCTATGGCTACACCTTC
few	TRBV6-1	TRBJ2-7	.	CASSSTLGSYEQYF	TGTGCCAGCAGTTCAACCCTTGGCTCCTACGAGCAGTACTTC
few	TRBV6-6	TRBJ1-1	TRBD1	CASSYSQGAAEAFF	TGTGCCAGCAGTTACTCGCAGGGGGCGGCTGAAGCTTTCTTT
few	TRBV19	TRBJ2-2	TRBD1	CASRRTGRNTGELFF	TGTGCCAGTAGACGGACAGGGAGAAACACCGGGGAGCTGTTTTTT
.	TRBV20-1	TRBJ2-7	.	CSASVGQGSRYERYF	.
once	TRBV19	TRBJ1-5	.	CASRYPGLNQPQHF	TGTGCCAGTAGATACCCCGGACTTAATCAGCCCCAGCATTTT
.	TRBV20-1	TRBJ2-3	TRBD2	CSASLREGSDTQYF	TGCAGTGCTAGTTTGCGGGAGGGCTCAGATACGCAGTATTTT
once	TRBV5-6	TRBJ2-3	.	CASTGGGSTDTQYF	TGTGCCAGCACCGGAGGGGGCAGCACAGATACGCAGTATTTT
.	TRBV7-9	TRBJ1-5	TRBD1	CASSPGQGYNQPQHF	TGTGCCAGCAGTCCCGGACAGGGATACAATCAGCCCCAGCATTTT
many	TRBV4-3	TRBJ2-7	.	CASSQDASSYEQYF	TGCGCCAGCAGCCAAGACGCCAGTTCCTACGAGCAGTACTTC
.	TRBV7-2	TRBJ2-3	.	CASSLNQGPDTQYF	TGTGCCAGCAGCTTAAACCAGGGCCCAGATACGCAGTATTTT
few	TRBV27	TRBJ2-1	.	CASSLSQSFDEQFF	TGTGCCAGCAGTTTATCGCAGTCCTTCGATGAGCAGTTCTTC
many	TRBV6-2/TRBV6-3	TRBJ2-5	.	CASSYLETQYF	TGTGCCAGCAGTTACTTAGAGACCCAGTACTTC
.	TRBV20-1	TRBJ2-1	TRBD2	CSARDDPSGRAVDEQFF	TGCAGTGCTAGAGATGATCCTAGCGGGAGGGCCGTTGATGAGCAGTTCTTC